These 22 T cell receptor beta chains share one sample of origin, sequenced in a study of beta chain features in type 1 diabetes. Study-wide results and limits: Shorter TCRB CDR3s, moderately but significantly so, were found in Type 1 diabetes patients in all four CD4+ subsets.

Which antigens these TCRs recognize remains unknown. What was sequenced were expressed TCRB transcripts, since all of the isolated RNA had been reverse transcribed. Generated by immunoSEQ multiplex PCR, the TCRdb table keeps only in-frame clones and is missing some. The data show roughly 150,000 clones, approximately 7.9% seen once. The source material was central memory CD4+ T cells from blood. The source is a man between 18 and 29 years old with type 1 diabetes.

This clone was recorded a few times. This chain uses TRBV5-1 with TRBJ1-2, with D perhaps matching TRBD1 (5 bases). The V and J ends lost 4 bases and 5 bases respectively, with 9 bases between them. The CDR3 consists of 12 residues. In germline, CDR1 is SGHRS, CDR2 YFSETQ. The CDR3 coding sequence is TGCGCCAGCAGCCAGGGCCGGTATGGCTACACCTTC. Its translation: CASSQGRYGYTF.

This clone was found a few times. V gene TRBV6-5 combines with J gene TRBJ2-3, with a tentative D call TRBD2 (5 bases). The CDR3 has 14 residues. The V gene lost 5 bases and the J gene lost 4 bases, with 13 bases spanning the gap. CDR1 is MNHEY and CDR2 is SVGAGI in the germline V gene. In DNA, the CDR3 is TGTGCCAGCAGTAAACTAGAACGGGCAGATACGCAGTATTTT. This encodes CASSKLERADTQYF.

Concerning this clone itself: Distinct nucleotide sequences in the sample also encode this CDR3. The chain is built from TRBV7-9 and TRBJ1-1; 8 nucleotides match TRBD1. With V trimmed by 8 bases and J by 1 base, 6 bases remained unmatched. CDR1 is SEHNR and CDR2 is FQNEAQ in the germline V gene (reference sequence). CDR3 length equals 14 residues. The DNA for the CDR3 is TGTGCCAGCTCCCCAGGACAGGGGAACACTGAAGCTTTCTTT. Translating it yields CASSPGQGNTEAFF.

The chain has TRBV7-2 and TRBJ2-7; 8 bases are shared with TRBD1. J was trimmed by 0 bases and V by 1 base; bases with no gene match: 2. Germline CDR1 SGHTA, CDR2 FQGNSA. The CDR3 sequence is 15 residues long. CDR3 DNA: TGTGCCAGCAGCTTAGGAACAGGGGGCTCCTACGAGCAGTACTTC. This translates into CASSLGTGGSYEQYF.

This clone appeared many times. CDR3 DNA sequence: TGCAGCGGCACAGGATCCGGAAACACCATATATTTT. As protein: CSGTGSGNTIYF. The chain has TRBV29-1 and TRBJ1-3; D possibly corresponds to TRBD1 (5 bases). The ends were cut back, 7 bases at V and 4 bases at J, with 11 bases in the middle. Germline CDR1 reads SQVTM; CDR2 reads ANQGSEA. CDR3 length: 12 amino acids.

A single count supports this clone. The rearrangement links TRBV4-1 to TRBJ1-4; TRBD1 is a possible D gene (5 bases). This CDR3 is built from 15 residues. Looked up from germline, CDR1 is MGHRA and CDR2 is YSYEKL. V shed 4 bases and J shed 5 bases, with 14 bases lying between them. As DNA, the CDR3 is TGCGCCAGCAGCCCACCGGGACTTCCCAATGAAAAACTGTTTTTT. This encodes CASSPPGLPNEKLFF.

This clone was counted between two and nine times. The chain uses TRBV5-4 and TRBJ1-1; D is undetermined. In germline, CDR1 is SGHNT, CDR2 YYREEE (reference sequence). V was trimmed by 4 bases and J by 3 bases, leaving 13 bases between them. There are 14 residues in the CDR3. CDR3 protein: CASSRPGRDTEAFF. In DNA form, the CDR3 reads TGTGCCAGCAGCCGCCCCGGGAGAGACACTGAAGCTTTCTTT.

A few counts support this clone. CDR3 coding DNA: TGTGCCAGCTCACTCGACTTTTCTGGGGCCAACGTCCTGACTTTC. As protein: CASSLDFSGANVLTF. The chain recombines TRBV18 with TRBJ2-6; D not certain. The V end lost 4 bases, the J end lost 1 base, and 8 bases lay between the germline ends. CDR1 KGHSH and CDR2 LQKENI come from the germline V gene. This CDR3 has 15 residues.

The J gene is TRBJ2-5, the V gene TRBV14; a possible D gene is TRBD1 (6 bases). With 1 base removed from V and 5 bases from J, the gap between germline ends came to 14 bases. The CDR3 loop spans 15 amino acids. Germline V CDR1 and CDR2: SGHDN, FVKESK. The CDR3 here is CASSQVPGAGETQYF. The CDR3, as DNA: TGTGCCAGCAGCCAAGTTCCAGGGGCTGGGGAGACCCAGTACTTC. The complete variable domain, with remaining parts taken from reference TRBV14 and TRBJ2-5, reads EAGVTQFPSHSVIEKGQTVTLRCDPISGHDNLYWYRRVMGKEIKFLLHFVKESKQDESGMPNNRFLAERTGGTYSTLKVQPAELEDSGVYFCASSQVPGAGETQYFGPGTRLLVL.

The rearrangement links TRBV6-1 to TRBJ1-4; D unresolved. Trimming pared 3 bases from V and 10 bases from J, leaving 15 bases between. This CDR3 has 14 amino acids. The germline V gene encodes CDR1 MNHNS and CDR2 SASEGT. CDR3 coding DNA: TGTGCCAGCAGTGAGGCGGACCTCCGGGGAAAACTGTTTTTT. Translated: CASSEADLRGKLFF.

This sequence joins TRBV28 and TRBJ2-5; TRBD2 might be the D (5 bases). The V gene's germline CDR1 is MDHEN and CDR2 SYDVKM. The CDR3 contains 15 residues. V gave up 8 bases and J gave up 4 bases, with 20 bases separating them. The CDR3 region has the DNA TGTGCCAGCTGTAACCCCGCGGGTTTTCGAGAGACCCAGTACTTC. This codes for CASCNPAGFRETQYF.

There are a few counts of this clone. V gene TRBV4-2 combines with J gene TRBJ2-1, with D maybe TRBD2 (5 bases). The V and J ends lost 1 base and 6 bases respectively, with 13 bases between them. CDR1 LGHNA and CDR2 YNFKEQ come from the germline V gene. The CDR3 runs 15 residues. CDR3 in DNA: TGTGCCAGCAGCCAAGGCAGCGGACTTAGCAATGAGCAGTTCTTC. Translating it yields CASSQGSGLSNEQFF.

This clone showed up just a few times. The genes are TRBV28 and TRBJ2-3, with D tentatively TRBD2 (6 bases). V lost 6 bases and J 1 base, leaving 17 bases between the germline ends. The CDR3 runs to 16 residues. Per germline, CDR1 MDHEN and CDR2 SYDVKM. CDR3 loop: CASSLAGISGTDTQYF. The CDR3 region has the DNA TGTGCCAGCAGCCTCGCGGGAATATCAGGCACAGATACGCAGTATTTT.

This clone was picked up a small number of times. This chain connects TRBV2 to TRBJ1-4, with D perhaps TRBD1 (6 bases). Germline assignment: CDR1 SNHLY and CDR2 FYNNEI. V lost 4 bases and J 3 bases, leaving 12 bases between the germline ends. The CDR3 runs 15 residues. This chain's CDR3 is CASSASAGANEKLFF. The CDR3, as DNA: TGTGCCAGCAGTGCATCGGCAGGGGCTAATGAAAAACTGTTTTTT. Looking up the rest from reference TRBV2 and TRBJ1-4 gives the full variable domain: EPEVTQTPSHQVTQMGQEVILRCVPISNHLYFYWYRQILGQKVEFLVSFYNNEISEKSEIFDDQFSVERPDGSNFTLKIRSTKLEDSAMYFCASSASAGANEKLFFGSGTQLSVL.

This clone was seen a few times. The chain recombines TRBV30 with TRBJ2-2; D possibly corresponds to TRBD2 (6 bases). Trimming shortened V by 3 bases and J by 4 bases, and 15 bases separated the two germline ends. Germline-derived CDR1 and CDR2 are GTSNPN and SVGIG (reference sequence). This CDR3 spans 15 amino acids. In DNA, the CDR3 is TGTGCCTGGAGCGTTGGCGGGGCTAGCACCGGGGAGCTGTTTTTT. Protein: CAWSVGGASTGELFF.

The CDR3 is CASEAQGRNYGYTF. The CDR3 bases are TGTGCCAGCGAGGCGCAGGGTCGTAACTATGGCTACACCTTC. The chain combines TRBV6-6 with TRBJ1-2; possibly TRBD1 for D (5 bases). The length of the CDR3 is 14 residues. The V end lost 8 bases, the J end lost 1 base, and 14 bases lay between the germline ends. Germline V lookup: CDR1 MNHNY, CDR2 SVGAGI (reference sequence).

A few counts support this clone. The chain joins TRBV11-2 to TRBJ2-1; 10 nucleotides align to TRBD2. Trimming cost V 5 bases and J 6 bases; bases outside gene matches: 10. Germline-derived CDR1 and CDR2 are SGHAT and FQNNGV. The CDR3 covers 16 residues. This CDR3 reads CASSLLIAGGINEQFF. DNA of the CDR3: TGTGCCAGCAGCCTACTGATAGCGGGGGGTATCAATGAGCAGTTCTTC. Complete variable domain (other parts from reference TRBV11-2 and TRBJ2-1): EAGVAQSPRYKIIEKRQSVAFWCNPISGHATLYWYQQILGQGPKLLIQFQNNGVVDDSQLPKDRFSAERLKGVDSTLKIQPAKLEDSAVYLCASSLLIAGGINEQFFGPGTRLTVL.

The rearrangement uses TRBV2 and TRBJ1-3; D call uncertain. The CDR3 spans 16 residues. Per the germline V gene, CDR1 is SNHLY and CDR2 is FYNNEI. Trimming shortened V by 1 base and J by 6 bases, and 16 bases separated the two germline ends. The CDR3 reads CASSEGGNIGANTIYF. The CDR3 DNA reads TGTGCCAGCAGTGAAGGCGGCAATATTGGTGCAAACACCATATATTTT.

The chain recombines TRBV29-1 with TRBJ2-7; 8 nucleotides match TRBD2. Germline CDR1 SQVTM, CDR2 ANQGSEA. Trimming cost V 6 bases and J 10 bases; bases outside gene matches: 8. The CDR3 runs 11 residues. The CDR3 here is CSVSGTRSQYF. In DNA form, the CDR3 reads TGCAGCGTATCCGGGACTAGATCACAGTACTTC.

This clone occurred a few times. The CDR3 spells CASSPVRRPHEQFF. DNA of the CDR3: TGTGCCAGCAGCCCCGTCAGGCGACCCCATGAGCAGTTCTTC. The chain couples TRBV7-7 to TRBJ2-1; D unclear. Germline V CDR1 and CDR2: SSHAT, FNYEAQ (reference sequence). This CDR3 comprises 14 residues. Trimming took 5 bases from V and 8 from J, leaving 16 bases between them.

As regards this clone: Compared with germline, one end of the junction differs, possibly owing to a read error. V usage is TRBV2 and J usage is TRBJ2-7; 8 bases align to TRBD1. Germline V lookup: CDR1 SNHLY, CDR2 FYNNEI. The CDR3 contains 11 residues. The CDR3: CASSSGRQGLF. The CDR3 DNA sequence: TGTGCCAGCAGTTCCGGGAGACAGGGGCTCTTC. Full variable domain (rest looked up from reference TRBV2 and TRBJ2-7): EPEVTQTPSHQVTQMGQEVILRCVPISNHLYFYWYRQILGQKVEFLVSFYNNEISEKSEIFDDQFSVERPDGSNFTLKIRSTKLEDSAMYFCASSSGRQGLFGPGTRLTVT.

This rearrangement joins TRBV30 to TRBJ2-3, with 9 bases fitting TRBD1. Germline V lookup: CDR1 GTSNPN, CDR2 SVGIG (reference sequence). This CDR3 has 14 amino acids. V gave up 8 bases and J gave up 5 bases; unmatched junction bases: 11. CDR3 sequence reads: CAEGTGQGIDTQYF. The CDR3 nucleotides read TGTGCCGAAGGGACTGGACAGGGGATAGATACGCAGTATTTT.